This T cell receptor (beta chain) was found in a study of blood T cell repertoires in COVID-19. The data were produced by immunoSEQ multiplex PCR, yet TCRdb's version contains in-frame clones alone and is incomplete. The sample carries approximately 220,000 clones, approximately 86% recorded once. Germline V gives CDR1 KGHSH, CDR2 LQKENI. The CDR3 totals 13 residues. The V gene lost 6 bases and the J gene lost 6 bases, with 12 bases spanning the gap. Sample: peripheral blood. V and J are TRBV18 and TRBJ2-1; D remains unclear. The TCR comes from a man in his sixties with acute or convalescent COVID-19. The CDR3 region has the DNA TGTGCCAGCTCCGCGACTGTCGTCAATGAGCAGTTCTTC. Protein sequence: CASSATVVNEQFF.